This TCR beta chain was sequenced in a study of blood T cell repertoires in COVID-19 (dated by TCRdb to 2020 to 2022). With regard to the full study: Samples from collaborators originated in the United States, Italy and Spain and spanned both the acute and convalescent phases of COVID-19. Nearly every sample came with metadata listing a de-identified subject ID, COVID-19 status, age in years and sex. Subjects who had been exposed to COVID-19, were actively infected with it, or had recovered from it provided the deeply sampled blood TCRbeta repertoires that made up the dataset. The samples were drawn from the first 160 participants of the ongoing ImmuneRACE study and from 1,254 subjects provided by 6 global collaborators. Where available, HLA class I and class II types were taken from metadata supplied by the sample provider and were not determined by assay-based typing. The prospective study material was composed of cDNA or gDNA derived from T cells, B-cell-depleted T cells, or PBMCs. A freely available public database, intended as a resource for researchers studying the immune response to SARS-CoV-2, is where the repertoires were released.

Collaborating institutions collected whole blood in K2EDTA tubes following their own protocols. For TCRbeta analysis, collaborators shipped samples as frozen whole blood, isolated PBMCs, or DNA extracted from either of those sample types. Results and caveats for the whole study, not just this receptor: The amount of clinical and demographic metadata varied by source and participant and was provided uncurated.

V sheds 3 bases and J sheds 3 bases, leaving 12 bases between their ends. The CDR3 covers 15 residues, taking in both the cysteine and the phenylalanine. Here the CDR3 DNA is all that survives: 45 bases in frame from base 1. CDR1 and CDR2, per the germline V gene (reference sequence), are LNHDA and SQIVND. On this clone itself: Its antigen remains undetermined. The record has no base qualities; no much larger clone is one base away.

TCRbeta CDR3 regions were amplified from genomic DNA by means of the immunoSEQ Assay, a bias-controlled multiplex PCR. Per the authors' processing: Within the assay, amplification of reference gene primers was used to estimate how many nucleated cells each sample contained. To quantify the absolute abundance of each unique TCRbeta CDR3 rearrangement, sequence reads were collapsed and filtered. For each sample, productive Simpson clonality was calculated as the square root of Simpson's diversity index across productive rearrangements. Drawn from immuneACCESS, this table holds only the in-frame rearrangements with V and J called that TCRdb kept. Clones are partly lost; checked studies trace under half to an unresolved V gene and leave the rest unexplained. D and trimming come from the DNA, and the V and J calls and clone size come from that table. The sample data list about 280,000 clones, and roughly 86% of these were observed just once. The top ten clones comprise 9.4% of the sample.

This receptor was identified in a man between 18 and 35 years old with active or convalescent COVID-19. Sequencing used peripheral blood. The chain joins TRBV19 to TRBJ1-5, and the D gene may be TRBD1, 5 bases matching. The CDR3 region has the sequence CASSIGGGDNQPQHF. The sequenced DNA: TGTGCCAGTAGTATCGGAGGAGGGGACAATCAGCCCCAGCATTTT.